This T cell receptor beta chain comes out of a study of CD8 T cell repertoires and HIV-1 epitope variants. Repertoires were generated with immunoSEQ multiplex PCR, while TCRdb's copy carries only in-frame clones and drops some. The sample lists 5,700 or so clones; about 65% were seen once. About this clone itself: The antigen is undetermined.

CDR1 is MNHEY, CDR2 SMNVEV, per germline (reference sequence). This CDR3 spans 14 amino acids. J was trimmed by 5 bases and V by 6 bases; bases with no gene match: 8. This TCR was sampled from a male donor with HIV. The chain combines TRBV27 with TRBJ2-7, with 9 bases that match TRBD1. The sequenced sample was cultured CD8+ T cells derived from PBMCs. The CDR3 sequence: CASREQGALNEQYF. The CDR3 DNA reads as TGTGCCAGCAGAGAACAGGGGGCGCTGAACGAGCAGTACTTC.